This TCR beta chain was recorded in a study of CD8 T cells in Susac syndrome. From germline, CDR1 is DFQATT and CDR2 SNEGSKA (reference sequence). The CDR3 has 13 amino acids. Trimming removed 5 bases at V and 1 base at J, with 11 bases between. Random hexamers were used to reverse transcribe an amount of roughly 0.45 to 1 ug RNA. TCRdb itself ran the immunoSEQ multiplex PCR reads through MiXCR, one entry per CDR3 protein. The sample contains over 150,000 distinct CDR3 sequences, 95% to 96% of which appear only once. The receptor comes from a human donor with Susac syndrome. The sample was CD4+ T cells from PBMCs. This chain joins TRBV20-1 and TRBJ1-2; D perhaps matches TRBD1 (6 bases). Here the CDR3 reads CSAENRVNYGYTF. The CDR3 nucleotides are TGCAGTGCTGAGAACAGGGTTAACTATGGCTACACCTTC.